Shown below are 31 T cell receptor beta chains from a single sample sequenced in a study of Ad26.COV2.S vaccination and SARS-CoV-2 variants. Produced via immunoSEQ multiplex PCR; TCRdb's table is partial and in-frame only. The table shows about 180,000 clones, with roughly 85% occurring only once. The sample was peripheral blood, taken after recovery from COVID-19. Receptors were obtained from a human donor who had recovered from COVID-19.

The chain carries TRBV5-1 and TRBJ2-3, with D possibly being TRBD2 (6 bases). This CDR3 region has 15 residues. Looked up from germline, CDR1 is SGHRS and CDR2 is YFSETQ. The V end was cut by 0 bases, the J end by 2 bases, with 10 bases between. The CDR3 sequence: CASSLGVGLTDTQYF. CDR3 coding DNA: TGCGCCAGCAGCTTGGGGGTGGGACTCACAGATACGCAGTATTTT. Full variable domain (missing parts from reference TRBV5-1 and TRBJ2-3): KAGVTQTPRYLIKTRGQQVTLSCSPISGHRSVSWYQQTPGQGLQFLFEYFSETQRNKGNFPGRFSGRQFSNSRSEMNVSTLELGDSALYLCASSLGVGLTDTQYFGPGTRLTVL.

The chain joins TRBV19 to TRBJ2-7, with D unclear. The V end lost 4 bases, the J end lost 7 bases, and 17 bases lay between the germline ends. The CDR3 contains 14 residues. Germline V gene sequence: CDR1 LNHDA, CDR2 SQIVND (reference sequence). The CDR3 sequence: CASSNLDGVGEQYF. The CDR3, as DNA: TGTGCCAGTAGTAACCTCGACGGCGTGGGGGAGCAGTACTTC.

A single count supports this clone. The V call is TRBV27, the J call TRBJ2-7, with 11 positions matching TRBD1. Per the germline V gene, CDR1 is MNHEY and CDR2 is SMNVEV (reference sequence). Losses at the gene ends were 5 bases for V and 5 bases for J; bases not matched to a gene: 5. This CDR3 is 14 amino acids long. CDR3 sequence: CASSPGTGGNEQYF. The CDR3 DNA reads as TGTGCCAGCAGTCCCGGGACAGGGGGGAACGAGCAGTACTTC.

This clone was seen a few times. The gene calls are TRBV30 and TRBJ2-7; 11 bases fit TRBD2. This CDR3 has 18 amino acids. CDR1 is GTSNPN and CDR2 is SVGIG in the germline V gene (reference sequence). Germline trimming cut 1 base from V and 2 bases from J; bases unmatched to any gene: 13. The chain's CDR3 is CAWSGDRATSGSPYEQYF. The DNA for the CDR3 is TGTGCCTGGAGTGGGGACAGGGCTACTAGCGGGAGTCCCTACGAGCAGTACTTC.

The chain couples TRBV6-5 to TRBJ2-3, with D possibly TRBD1 on 6 matching bases. This CDR3 region has 13 residues. V lost 2 bases and J lost 11, with 14 bases in between. Germline loops: CDR1 MNHEY, CDR2 SVGAGI. CDR3 region: CASSYRTRDKQYF. The CDR3 DNA reads TGTGCCAGCAGTTACAGGACGAGGGACAAGCAGTATTTT.

This chain joins TRBV7-3 and TRBJ2-1; D might be TRBD1 (6 bases). Per germline, CDR1 SGHTA and CDR2 FQGTGA. The CDR3 sequence is 13 residues long. With 5 bases removed from V and 4 bases from J, the gap between germline ends came to 9 bases. CDR3 in amino acids: CASSLGQYNEQFF. The CDR3 DNA sequence: TGTGCCAGCAGCCTAGGACAGTACAATGAGCAGTTCTTC.

The gene calls are TRBV5-6 and TRBJ1-1, with 8 bases identical to TRBD1. Per germline, CDR1 SGHDT and CDR2 YYEEEE. Trimming removed 4 bases from V and 3 bases from J; junction bases left unmatched: 2. This CDR3 is built from 13 residues. CDR3 bases: TGTGCCAGCAGCCTGGACAGGGACACTGAAGCTTTCTTT. Its protein is CASSLDRDTEAFF.

This clone appeared a few times. The V gene is TRBV4-2, the J gene TRBJ1-5; no reliable D call. The V gene lost 0 bases and the J gene lost 7 bases, with 13 bases spanning the gap. CDR1 LGHNA and CDR2 YNFKEQ come from the germline V gene. The CDR3 has 15 amino acids. The CDR3 DNA reads as TGTGCCAGCAGCCAAGATGAGCGGAGCGGGCAGCCCCAGCATTTT. Translating it yields CASSQDERSGQPQHF.

This chain connects TRBV20-1 to TRBJ2-3; D uncertain. Trimming left V 3 bases short and J 3 bases short, with 16 bases between. This CDR3 is 15 amino acids long. CDR1 DFQATT and CDR2 SNEGSKA come from the germline V gene (reference sequence). This CDR3 is CSASRSGLGTDTQYF. In nucleotides, the CDR3 is TGCAGTGCTAGTCGGTCTGGGTTGGGGACAGATACGCAGTATTTT.

V and J are TRBV7-9 and TRBJ1-5, with D tentatively TRBD1 (6 bases). CDR1 and CDR2 from the germline V gene are SEHNR and FQNEAQ (reference sequence). The V gene lost 1 base and the J gene lost 1 base, with 8 bases spanning the gap. The length of the CDR3 is 15 residues. CDR3 loop: CASSLEGGSNQPQHF. CDR3 nucleotide sequence: TGTGCCAGCAGCTTAGAAGGGGGAAGCAATCAGCCCCAGCATTTT. The full variable domain, with the rest looked up from reference TRBV7-9 and TRBJ1-5, is DTGVSQNPRHKITKRGQNVTFRCDPISEHNRLYWYRQTLGQGPEFLTYFQNEAQLEKSRLLSDRFSAERPKGSFSTLEIQRTEQGDSAMYLCASSLEGGSNQPQHFGDGTRLSIL.

The sample holds a few counts of this clone. V gene TRBV2 combines with J gene TRBJ1-4, with 7 positions matching TRBD1. J was trimmed by 10 bases and V by 4 bases; bases with no gene match: 15. The length of the CDR3 is 16 residues. Germline V gene sequence: CDR1 SNHLY, CDR2 FYNNEI. For the CDR3, the DNA is TGTGCCAGCAGTGCCGCGAGACAGGGAATCCGGGGAAAACTGTTTTTT. This sequence encodes CASSAARQGIRGKLFF.

The V and J genes are TRBV10-1 and TRBJ1-6; the D gene is possibly TRBD1 (5 bases). This CDR3 is 16 amino acids long. Trimming stripped 8 bases from V and 0 bases from J, with 14 bases between. The germline CDR1 and CDR2 sequences are WNHNN and SYGVQD (reference sequence). CDR3 protein: CASPRGASSYNSPLHF. The DNA for the CDR3 is TGCGCCAGCCCGAGAGGGGCGAGCTCCTATAATTCACCCCTCCACTTT.

The chain uses TRBV6-5 and TRBJ2-7; D may be TRBD2 (5 bases). CDR3 length equals 15 residues. V lost 7 bases and J 5 bases, leaving 21 bases between the germline ends. In germline, CDR1 is MNHEY, CDR2 SVGAGI. In DNA form, the CDR3 reads TGTGCCAGCACCAACCCCAAGCGCGGAGGAGACGAGCAGTACTTC. Translation gives CASTNPKRGGDEQYF.

CDR3 sequence: CASSQDRSNEQFF. CDR3 DNA sequence: TGTGCCAGCAGCCAAGATAGGAGCAATGAGCAGTTCTTC. The rearrangement joins TRBV4-2 to TRBJ2-1; D not resolved. This CDR3 is built from 13 residues. Trimming cost V 0 bases and J 6 bases, with 6 bases left between them. Germline lookup yields CDR1 LGHNA and CDR2 YNFKEQ.

This chain uses TRBV27 with TRBJ1-4; D may be TRBD1 (6 bases). V gave up 9 bases and J gave up 7 bases, with 12 bases separating them. CDR3 size: 12 residues. CDR1 is MNHEY and CDR2 is SMNVEV in the germline V gene (reference sequence). This CDR3 reads CARGGCREKLFF. DNA of the CDR3: TGTGCCAGAGGGGGATGTCGTGAAAAACTGTTTTTT.

V usage is TRBV5-4 and J usage is TRBJ2-7; D unresolved. The ends were cut back, 4 bases at V and 3 bases at J, with 11 bases in the middle. The germline gives CDR1 SGHNT, CDR2 YYREEE (reference sequence). The CDR3 length is 13 residues. The CDR3 reads CASSPPTGYEQYF. The CDR3 nucleotides read TGTGCCAGCAGCCCACCTACGGGCTACGAGCAGTACTTC.

This rearrangement joins TRBV9 to TRBJ2-1; D is unresolved. The CDR3 spans 14 residues. Between the trimmed V and J ends, which lost 2 bases and 12 bases, there was a span of 18 bases. Germline V gives CDR1 SGDLS, CDR2 YYNGEE. The CDR3 is CASSVLDEFGGQFF. In DNA form, the CDR3 reads TGTGCCAGCAGCGTCTTAGACGAGTTTGGTGGGCAGTTCTTC.

The V call is TRBV12-3 or TRBV12-4, the J call TRBJ1-2; D may be TRBD1 (6 bases). This CDR3 has 13 amino acids. Trimming took off 5 bases at V and 7 bases at J, with 14 bases between the two ends. CDR3 amino acids: CASSRTDRSGYTF. CDR3 sequence (DNA): TGTGCCAGCAGTCGAACTGACAGGAGTGGCTACACCTTC.

The chain employs TRBV3-1 (or the pseudogene TRBV3-2) and TRBJ1-3, with D maybe TRBD1 (6 bases). Germline V gene data show CDR1 as LGHDT and CDR2 as YNNKEL (reference sequence). Trimming removed 4 bases at V and 3 bases at J, with 16 bases between. This CDR3 is 16 amino acids long. In DNA form, the CDR3 reads TGTGCCAGCAGCCGATTCGGGACAACTCATGGAAACACCATATATTTT. Residues: CASSRFGTTHGNTIYF.

The chain links TRBV25-1 to TRBJ2-5; 8 bases are shared with TRBD1. CDR3 length equals 17 residues. The germline gives CDR1 MGHDK, CDR2 SYGVNS. V trimming: 4 bases; J trimming: 5 bases; junction bases outside the gene matches: 15. The CDR3: CASSGSMDREIGETQYF. Here the CDR3 DNA reads TGTGCCAGCAGTGGGTCTATGGACAGGGAGATAGGGGAGACCCAGTACTTC.

This clone was seen a handful of times. The chain carries TRBV4-2 and TRBJ1-5; D unresolved. The CDR3 has 14 residues. Germline loops: CDR1 LGHNA, CDR2 YNFKEQ. The V end lost 0 bases, the J end lost 1 base, and 4 bases lay between the germline ends. In nucleotides, the CDR3 is TGTGCCAGCAGCCAAGATGGGAGCAATCAGCCCCAGCATTTT. Encoded protein: CASSQDGSNQPQHF.

V usage is TRBV18 and J usage is TRBJ1-2; TRBD1 matches 11 bases. CDR1 KGHSH and CDR2 LQKENI come from the germline V gene. CDR3 length equals 15 residues. The V gene end was trimmed by 5 bases and the J gene end by 4 bases; junction bases not matched to a gene: 6. The CDR3 DNA sequence: TGTGCCAGCTCATCAGGGACAGGGGGTCCCTATGGCTACACCTTC. The encoded protein is CASSSGTGGPYGYTF.

This sequence joins TRBV16 and TRBJ2-5, with D perhaps matching TRBD1 or TRBD2 (7 bases each). CDR3 length: 13 amino acids. The germline V gene has CDR1 KGHSY and CDR2 FQNENV. Trimming removed 5 bases at V and 3 bases at J, with 10 bases between. CDR3 in DNA: TGTGCCAGCAGCTCAGGGGGGGAAGAGACCCAGTACTTC. It encodes CASSSGGEETQYF.

The genes are TRBV27 and TRBJ1-2; D is unresolved. Germline assignment: CDR1 MNHEY and CDR2 SMNVEV (reference sequence). V lost 6 bases, J lost 4 bases, and 12 bases lay in between. The CDR3 is 13 amino acids. As DNA, the CDR3 is TGTGCCAGCAGGTTAGGCGGGAGCTATGGCTACACCTTC. Protein sequence: CASRLGGSYGYTF.

CDR3 in amino acids: CASSPLSPSGNTIYF. CDR3 sequence (DNA): TGCGCCAGCAGCCCGCTAAGTCCATCTGGAAACACCATATATTTT. This sequence joins TRBV5-1 and TRBJ1-3; no firm D call. The CDR3 consists of 15 residues. CDR1 is SGHRS, CDR2 YFSETQ, per germline. V was cut by 4 bases and J by 1 base, with 12 bases left in between. The full variable domain, completed using reference TRBV5-1 and TRBJ1-3, is KAGVTQTPRYLIKTRGQQVTLSCSPISGHRSVSWYQQTPGQGLQFLFEYFSETQRNKGNFPGRFSGRQFSNSRSEMNVSTLELGDSALYLCASSPLSPSGNTIYFGEGSWLTVV.

The J gene is TRBJ2-5, the V gene TRBV2, with a possible D match to TRBD1 (5 bases). Trimming cost V 1 base and J 1 base, with 7 bases left between them. The CDR3 consists of 14 residues. CDR1 and CDR2 (germline): SNHLY, FYNNEI. CDR3 nucleotides: TGTGCCAGCAGTGAAGGGACATTCCAAGAGACCCAGTACTTC. Amino acids: CASSEGTFQETQYF.

This chain links TRBV5-8 with TRBJ2-3, with D perhaps TRBD1 (6 bases). V lost 10 bases and J lost 0, with 24 bases in between. Germline V CDR1 and CDR2: SGHTS, YDEGEE. The CDR3 is 17 amino acids. CDR3 nucleotides: TGTGCCGGGGGCCTGGGCCTCCAGGCTGTGAGCACAGATACGCAGTATTTT. It yields the protein CAGGLGLQAVSTDTQYF.

V usage is TRBV24-1 and J usage is TRBJ1-1; D is perhaps TRBD1 (5 bases). The germline CDR1 and CDR2 sequences are KGHDR and SFDVKD. CDR3 length: 15 residues. Trimming took off 4 bases at V and 0 bases at J, with 11 bases between the two ends. For the CDR3, the DNA is TGTGCCACCAGTGACCTGGGACGGTTGAACACTGAAGCTTTCTTT. This encodes CATSDLGRLNTEAFF.

V and J are TRBV5-1 and TRBJ2-5; 7 bases map to TRBD2. Germline CDR1 is SGHRS and CDR2 is YFSETQ. The CDR3 consists of 14 residues. The junction had 3 bases not matched to a gene; V was cut back by 4 bases and J by 0 bases. The CDR3 reads CASSPGTNQETQYF. DNA for the CDR3: TGCGCCAGCAGCCCCGGGACTAACCAAGAGACCCAGTACTTC.

This chain uses TRBV7-9 with TRBJ2-3; weak D call: TRBD2 (5 bases). Trimming left V 4 bases short and J 4 bases short, with 15 bases between. Per germline, CDR1 SEHNR and CDR2 FQNEAQ (reference sequence). The CDR3 is 15 residues long. The CDR3 is CASSSASFAADTQYF. The CDR3 coding sequence is TGTGCCAGCAGCTCTGCTAGCTTTGCCGCAGATACGCAGTATTTT.

V is TRBV4-1 and J is TRBJ2-5; either TRBD1 or TRBD2 may supply D (5 bases each). Per the germline V gene, CDR1 is MGHRA and CDR2 is YSYEKL. There are 15 residues in the CDR3. V was cut by 0 bases and J by 7 bases, with 15 bases left in between. The CDR3 bases are TGCGCCAGCAGCCAAGATCGGGGACCTTATACGACCCAGTACTTC. Amino acids: CASSQDRGPYTTQYF.